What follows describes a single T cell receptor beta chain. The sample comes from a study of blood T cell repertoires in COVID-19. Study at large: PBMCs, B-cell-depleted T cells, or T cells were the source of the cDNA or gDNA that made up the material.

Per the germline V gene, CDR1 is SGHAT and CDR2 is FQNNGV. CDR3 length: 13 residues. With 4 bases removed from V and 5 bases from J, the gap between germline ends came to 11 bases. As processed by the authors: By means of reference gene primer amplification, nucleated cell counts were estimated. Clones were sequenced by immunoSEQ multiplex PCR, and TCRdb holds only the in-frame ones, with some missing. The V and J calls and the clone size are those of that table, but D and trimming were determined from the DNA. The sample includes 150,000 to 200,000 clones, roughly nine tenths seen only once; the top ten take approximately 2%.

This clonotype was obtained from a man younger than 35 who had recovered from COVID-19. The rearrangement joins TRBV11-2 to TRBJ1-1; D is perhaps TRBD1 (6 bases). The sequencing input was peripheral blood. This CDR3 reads CASSSQGWTEAFF. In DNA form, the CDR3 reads TGTGCCAGCAGCTCACAGGGCTGGACTGAAGCTTTCTTT. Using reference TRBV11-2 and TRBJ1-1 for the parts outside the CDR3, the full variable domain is EAGVAQSPRYKIIEKRQSVAFWCNPISGHATLYWYQQILGQGPKLLIQFQNNGVVDDSQLPKDRFSAERLKGVDSTLKIQPAKLEDSAVYLCASSSQGWTEAFFGQGTRLTVV.